The clone carrying this T cell receptor beta chain was counted ten times or more. What it recognizes is unknown. Amplification of TCR alpha and beta CDR3 regions from RNA used iRepertoire nested multiplex PCR. Tissue mRNA or PBMC total RNA, about 85-400 ng, went into one-step reverse transcription and amplification. TCRdb redid the calling of the multiplex PCR reads with MiXCR, one entry per CDR3 protein. The sample includes tens of thousands of distinct CDR3 sequences, about 25% of them seen just once. These data originate in a study of glioma-infiltrating T cells. Study findings and constraints: Tissue-blood divergence was below expectation in non-neoplastic patients, above in gliomas. Very few CDR3 sequences were shared between tissue and blood.

The sequencing sample was made of glioma tissue, nonneoplastic brain tissue, or PBMCs (not recorded which). This receptor was identified in a human donor with low-grade glioma or glioblastoma, undergoing nonglioma brain surgery, or in good health (not recorded which).

The CDR3 nucleotides read TGCAGTGCCAGGGGGCGGGGGAGCTCCTATAATTCACCCCTCCACTTT. This encodes CSARGRGSSYNSPLHF. The genes are TRBV20-1 and TRBJ1-6; the match to TRBD1 covers 8 bases. V shed 6 bases and J 0 bases; nucleotides not matched to a gene: 7. The CDR3 covers 16 residues. The germline CDR1 and CDR2 sequences are DFQATT and SNEGSKA (reference sequence).